This TCR beta chain was captured by sequencing in a study of blood T cell repertoires in COVID-19. This CDR3 has 13 amino acids. From germline, CDR1 is MDHEN and CDR2 SYDVKM. Deletions cut 6 bases from V and 4 bases from J, with 12 bases between. Original handling: Using reference gene primer amplification, nucleated cell counts were estimated. Libraries were prepared by immunoSEQ multiplex PCR; TCRdb keeps only in-frame clonotypes and omits some of them. That table supplies the V and J calls and clone size; D and trimming were determined from the DNA. Seen here are 110,000 or so clones, 75% to 90% observed once, and the top ten hold 4.6%.

The origin of this receptor is a woman between 45 and 65 years old with acute or convalescent COVID-19. The sequenced sample consisted of peripheral blood. The rearrangement uses TRBV28 and TRBJ1-1, with D unclear. The CDR3 region is CASSIVSGTEAFF. As DNA, the CDR3 is TGTGCCAGCAGCATAGTCTCGGGCACTGAAGCTTTCTTT.